Sequencing of this T cell receptor (beta chain) was carried out in a study of T-cell reconstitution after alpha-beta-depleted transplantation in children (dated by TCRdb to between 2015 and 2016). General notes on the study: Using TCR repertoire profiling, the study quantitatively followed how T-cell immune reconstitution unfolded in children after TCRalphabeta/CD19-depleted allogeneic hematopoietic cell transplantation. Points the paper makes about the study in general: The apparently early recovery of alphabetaT-cell counts about two months after transplant reportedly depended on only several hundred rapidly expanded clones that came from non-depleted graft cells. In some patients, the high TCRbeta diversity seen at day 60 was put down to recipient T cells and intrathymic progenitors that had survived conditioning. Over the following months the frequencies of hyperexpanded clones went down, and after one year T-cell counts and TCRbeta diversity were mostly credited to newly produced T cells.

The treatment or condition label for this specimen denotes: allogeneic hematopoietic cell transplantation with graft depleted of TCRalphabeta T cells and CD19 B cells. The transplant recipients were children given TCRalphabeta/CD19-depleted allogeneic hematopoietic cell grafts. This clonotype occurred many times. No cognate antigen has been identified for it. One end of the junction varies from germline; a read error may be responsible. Looking up the germline V gene yields CDR1 SGHRS and CDR2 YFSETQ. CDR3 length: 13 amino acids, cysteine to phenylalanine. Only the CDR3 DNA is retained, 39 bases long and in frame from the first base. Library preparation used PCR. The sample was run on an Illumina HiSeq 2500. To normalize quantification of the TCRbeta repertoire, the TCR libraries were built with molecular barcoding that relied on unique molecular identifiers. Using fastp trimming at Q25 and MiXCR clonotype assembly, TCRdb reanalyzed the public sequencing data and kept in-frame beta chains. Each CDR3 protein gets just one entry, which takes the most common genes and DNA from the rows behind it. For this sample the table gives 200,000 to 250,000 distinct CDR3 sequences, of which 11% were detected only once. The ten largest clones represent roughly 28% of the sample.

This chain is built from TRBV5-1 and TRBJ2-7; 7 central nucleotides agree with TRBD1. Sequences were derived from PBMCs, sampled before TCRalphabeta/CD19-depleted stem cell transplant. The receptor was derived from a child less than two years old with acute myeloid leukemia, due to receive a stem cell transplant. This receptor has the CDR3 CASSLTYLGQHYF. The nucleotide sequence reads as follows: TGCGCCAGCAGCTTGACGTATCTGGGACAGCACTACTTC.